The 16 T cell receptor beta chains in this list originate from one sample, sequenced in a study of T cells in Graves' hyperthyroidism and ophthalmopathy. The source material, RNA transcripts, was used to amplify TCR beta CDR3 regions. During a first-round RT-PCR of the TCR CDR3, the HTBI primer set was used. TCRdb recomputed calls from the multiplex PCR reads with MiXCR, one row per CDR3 protein. This table has fewer than 600,000 distinct CDR3 sequences, approximately 15% appearing once. The sample comprised blood. These receptors all come from a woman in her late teens or twenties with Graves' hyperthyroidism.

This clonotype was observed many times. The V call is TRBV7-9, the J call TRBJ2-5; tentative D call: TRBD1 (6 bases). CDR1 SEHNR and CDR2 FQNEAQ come from the germline V gene (reference sequence). Deletions cut 5 bases from V and 11 bases from J, with 15 bases between. This CDR3 spans 12 amino acids. The chain's CDR3 is CASSGPGTRQYF. The CDR3 DNA reads TGTGCCAGCAGCGGCCCGGGGACACGTCAGTACTTC.

As to this clonotype: This may stem from a read error, because a much larger clone lies one nucleotide away. This chain connects TRBV29-1 to TRBJ2-2, with D perhaps being TRBD1 or TRBD2 (5 bases each). The CDR3 extends over 16 amino acids. From germline, CDR1 is SQVTM and CDR2 ANQGSEA. CDR3 DNA: TGCAGCGGCATCGGGGACGGGGCACAGAACGCCGGGGAGCTGTTTTTT. Protein sequence: CSGIGDGAQNAGELFF.

This clonotype was seen only a few times. This chain links TRBV19 with TRBJ2-6; a weak D match, TRBD1 (6 bases). The ends were cut back, 6 bases at V and 0 bases at J, with 12 bases in the middle. This CDR3 has 16 residues. Germline CDR1 is LNHDA and CDR2 is SQIVND (reference sequence). The DNA for the CDR3 is TGTGCCAGTAGCCGGACAGACGGCTCTGGGGCCAACGTCCTGACTTTC. Its protein product is CASSRTDGSGANVLTF.

This clonotype was counted between two and nine times. V usage is TRBV30 and J usage is TRBJ1-2; 9 positions agree with TRBD1. Germline CDR1 is GTSNPN and CDR2 is SVGIG (reference sequence). V lost 0 bases and J lost 7; bases outside the gene matches: 3. This CDR3 has 13 residues. The CDR3 loop reads CAWSVQGAVGYTF. DNA of the CDR3: TGTGCCTGGAGTGTACAGGGGGCCGTTGGCTACACCTTC.

Many counts were recorded for this clonotype. The J gene is TRBJ2-1, the V gene TRBV30; TRBD2 agrees at 11 bases. Germline CDR1 is GTSNPN and CDR2 is SVGIG (reference sequence). With V trimmed by 3 bases and J by 0 bases, 10 bases remained unmatched. This CDR3 region has 18 residues. CDR3 loop: CAWRALGTSGSSYNEQFF. The CDR3, as DNA: TGTGCCTGGAGAGCCCTAGGGACTAGCGGTAGCTCCTACAATGAGCAGTTCTTC.

This clonotype has just a few counts. This chain joins TRBV14 and TRBJ2-3; 10 positions agree with TRBD1. The ends lost 4 bases at V and 4 bases at J; junction bases unmatched: 8. This CDR3 comprises 16 residues. Germline CDR1 SGHDN, CDR2 FVKESK. The CDR3 sequence is CASSPQTGGYADTQYF. As DNA, the CDR3 is TGTGCCAGCAGCCCCCAGACAGGGGGCTACGCAGATACGCAGTATTTT.

For this clonotype: This is likely a read error, given that the CDR3 carries no conserved phenylalanine or tryptophan at its end. This chain uses TRBV29-1 with TRBJ1-1; TRBD1 aligns across 7 bases. This CDR3 spans 13 amino acids. Germline CDR1 and CDR2: SQVTM and ANQGSEA. Losses at the gene ends were 6 bases for V and 0 bases for J; bases not matched to a gene: 4. This CDR3 is CSVAGQLNTEAFS. The CDR3 DNA sequence: TGCAGCGTGGCGGGACAGTTGAACACTGAAGCTTTCTCT.

A few counts support this clonotype. The V call is TRBV12-3 or TRBV12-4, the J call TRBJ1-1; a weak D match, TRBD1 (5 bases). This CDR3 comprises 13 residues. V shed 4 bases and J shed 7 bases, with 13 bases lying between them. CDR3 DNA: TGTGCCAGCAGTTCCTCCCGGGGGGATGAAGCTTTCTTT. Amino acid sequence: CASSSSRGDEAFF.

This clonotype was counted at least ten times. V usage is TRBV6-5 and J usage is TRBJ2-1; D might be TRBD1 or TRBD2, each matching 6 bases. CDR1 MNHEY and CDR2 SVGAGI come from the germline V gene. The CDR3 sequence is 16 residues long. The ends were cut back, 0 bases at V and 6 bases at J, with 15 bases in the middle. CDR3 in DNA: TGTGCCAGCAGTTACTCGAATAGGGGGGATTTCAATGAGCAGTTCTTC. Amino acids: CASSYSNRGDFNEQFF.

Turning to this clonotype: One base away lies a much larger clone, so this may be a sequencing read error. The genes are TRBV7-4 and TRBJ2-7, with D unresolved. The ends were cut back, 3 bases at V and 0 bases at J, with 12 bases in the middle. The germline V gene has CDR1 SGHVT and CDR2 SQSDAQ. The CDR3 sequence is 15 residues long. CDR3 coding DNA: TGTGCCAGCAGCTTTGGGCAGGTACCCTCCTACGAGCAGTACTTC. Translating gives CASSFGQVPSYEQYF. Full variable domain (remainder filled in from reference TRBV7-4 and TRBJ2-7): GAGVSQSPRYKVAKRGRDVALRCDSISGHVTLYWYRQTLGQGSEVLTYSQSDAQRDKSGRPSGRFSAERPERSVSTLKIQRTEQGDSAVYLCASSFGQVPSYEQYFGPGTRLTVT.

For this clonotype: This may arise from a read error, as a much more abundant clone is one base away. The genes are TRBV3-1 and TRBJ2-1; 7 bases match TRBD2. The germline V gene has CDR1 LGHDT and CDR2 YNNKEL (reference sequence). CDR3 length: 19 amino acids. The CDR3 protein is CASSHPNREAYLRYNERFF. Written as DNA, the CDR3 is TGTGCCAGCAGCCACCCCAACCGGGAGGCCTACCTCAGATACAATGAGCGGTTCTTC.

This clonotype was counted between two and nine times. This may come from a read error, since a much larger clone is one base off. The gene calls are TRBV2 and TRBJ2-3; D gene unclear. The CDR3 is 15 residues long. Germline V gives CDR1 SNHLY, CDR2 FYNNEI. CDR3: CASRKSLPVTDTQCF. The DNA of the CDR3 is TGTGCCAGCAGGAAATCACTACCAGTCACAGATACGCAGTGTTTT.

A remark on this clonotype: A much larger clone differs by one base, so this may be a read error. The chain employs TRBV27 and TRBJ2-1; 9 bases map to TRBD1. Trimming cost V 10 bases and J 3 bases; bases outside gene matches: 4. The CDR3 loop spans 13 amino acids. Germline V gives CDR1 MNHEY, CDR2 SMNVEV (reference sequence). The chain's CDR3 is CANRGQGYNEQFF. In DNA, the CDR3 is TGTGCCAACAGGGGACAGGGCTACAATGAGCAGTTCTTC.

This clonotype was picked up many times. The chain combines TRBV24-1 with TRBJ1-5, with D possibly being TRBD1 (5 bases). CDR1 and CDR2 from the germline V gene are KGHDR and SFDVKD. V lost 5 bases and J 2 bases, leaving 12 bases between the germline ends. The CDR3 loop spans 15 amino acids. The CDR3 bases are TGTGCCACCAGTGGTAGGGGAGGCGGCAATCAGCCCCAGCATTTT. It specifies CATSGRGGGNQPQHF.

This clonotype was detected a few times. V gene TRBV15 combines with J gene TRBJ2-3; D is perhaps TRBD2 (6 bases). Germline loops: CDR1 LNHNV, CDR2 YYDKDF (reference sequence). The V gene lost 5 bases and the J gene lost 2 bases, with 11 bases spanning the gap. CDR3 length: 14 residues. The CDR3 DNA reads TGTGCCACCAGCCAGGGCGGGGACACAGATACGCAGTATTTT. It is translated as CATSQGGDTDTQYF.

In this sample, this clonotype turned up many times. J is TRBJ2-1 and V is TRBV7-2; D unresolved. V shed 5 bases and J shed 6 bases, with 17 bases lying between them. The CDR3 covers 15 residues. Germline V gives CDR1 SGHTA, CDR2 FQGNSA. As DNA, the CDR3 is TGTGCCAGCAGCCAAGGCGGCTTTCCATGCAATGAGCAGTTCTTC. Translation: CASSQGGFPCNEQFF. The full variable domain, rest sourced from reference TRBV7-2 and TRBJ2-1, is GAGVSQSPSNKVTEKGKDVELRCDPISGHTALYWYRQSLGQGLEFLIYFQGNSAPDKSGLPSDRFSAERTGGSVSTLTIQRTQQEDSAVYLCASSQGGFPCNEQFFGPGTRLTVL.